This TCR beta chain was captured by sequencing in a study of spatial heterogeneity in lung cancer. Overall study context: Detection consistently captured more beta-chain sequences than alpha-chain sequences.

The time point was: sample taken at primary tumor resection. Many counts were recorded for this clonotype. TCRdb re-analysed the 5' RACE reads in MiXCR, keeping a single row per CDR3 protein. This table holds roughly 7,800 distinct CDR3 sequences, 15% to 18% found once. The CDR3 is 16 amino acids. Germline assignment: CDR1 SGHAT and CDR2 FQNNGV. V shed 0 bases and J 4 bases; nucleotides not matched to a gene: 3. The clonotype originates from a male donor with early-stage non-small cell lung cancer. The rearrangement links TRBV11-2 to TRBJ2-7, with 13 bases aligning to TRBD2. The specimen comprised normal lung tissue next to the tumor, sampled at surgery. CDR3 nucleotides: TGTGCCAGCAGCTTAGAGTGGACTAGCGGGAGATACGAGCAGTACTTC. Residues: CASSLEWTSGRYEQYF.